The clone carrying this T cell receptor beta chain was picked up many times. Antigen unknown. These data are taken from a study of T cell repertoires in cytomegalovirus infection. Whole-study context: Public TCR beta signature analysis indicated the presence of both CMV infection and matching HLA type.

TCRdb reprocessed the reads with MiXCR, giving one entry per CDR3 protein. This table holds fewer than 300,000 distinct CDR3 sequences, about 25% found once. This CDR3 is 14 amino acids long. Deletions cut 5 bases from V and 10 bases from J, with 18 bases between. Germline CDR1 is SGHVS and CDR2 is FQNEAQ. Study-level results: Ex vivo, HLA-C-restricted CMV-specific TCR beta clonotypes prevailed over the rest of the response.

Input material: PBMCs. V gene TRBV7-8 combines with J gene TRBJ2-4; D may match TRBD1 or TRBD2 (5 bases each). The clonotype was recovered from a human donor in good health (CMV status not recorded). Some clones in this sample may be carry-over from other donors' samples. The CDR3: CASSKGRRRGIQYF. In DNA form, the CDR3 reads TGTGCCAGCAGCAAGGGACGGCGACGTGGGATTCAGTACTTC.